This T cell receptor beta chain emerged from a study of blood T cells in healthy people across ages. After removal of 7 bases from V and 4 bases from J, the junction contained 3 bases not matched to a gene. CDR1 and CDR2 from the germline V gene are SQVTM and ANQGSEA. This CDR3 has 12 residues. Using a J-beta primer mix together with a sample-barcoded 5' primer, a second PCR was run for 7 to 11 cycles. Every cDNA molecule bore a tag from a template-switch adaptor containing 12 random nucleotides. All samples gave at least 2.5 million CDR3-containing paired-end reads. TCRdb processed the 5' RACE reads anew with MiXCR; each CDR3 protein has one entry. The profile shows over a million distinct CDR3 sequences, approximately 59% of them singletons.

Sequences were obtained from blood. The rearrangement uses TRBV29-1 and TRBJ1-1; TRBD1 agrees at 10 bases. The sequence was obtained from a man aged 18 to 30 in good health. CDR3 protein: CSGGTGATEAFF. In DNA, the CDR3 is TGCAGCGGGGGGACAGGGGCCACTGAAGCTTTCTTT.